The 15 T cell receptor beta chains below all came from one sample that was sequenced in a study of monozygotic twins with inflammatory bowel disease. TCRdb reprocessed the 5' RACE reads and keeps a single row for each CDR3 protein, giving no DNA. The sample holds approximately 400,000 distinct CDR3 sequences. Sequencing was done on a sample of blood. These receptors all stem from a human donor with ulcerative colitis or Crohn's disease, or a healthy co-twin of an affected twin (not recorded which).

The rearrangement links TRBV23-1 to TRBJ1-1; the TCRdb D gene call, TRBD1, has no DNA to confirm it. TRBV23-1 belongs to the ORF category, with a function that is uncertain. The CDR3 extends over 16 amino acids. CDR3: CASSQSSDRVSTEAFF.

The rearrangement links TRBV27 to TRBJ1-2; absent DNA, TCRdb's TRBD1 call cannot be checked. The CDR3 runs to 18 residues. CDR1 MNHEY and CDR2 SMNVEV come from the germline V gene (reference sequence). The CDR3 region is CASSYTLPTGGGIYGYTF.

V gene TRBV11-2 combines with J gene TRBJ2-1; TCRdb gives TRBD2 as the D gene, but with no DNA this cannot be confirmed. The CDR3 totals 15 residues. Germline V CDR1 and CDR2: SGHAT, FQNNGV. The CDR3 protein is CASSLTAGTYNEQFF.

The chain is built from TRBV11-2 and TRBJ2-1. CDR3 size: 11 residues. Looked up from germline, CDR1 is SGHAT and CDR2 is FQNNGV. Here the CDR3 reads CASSFGVGQFF.

This sequence joins TRBV7-8 and TRBJ2-3; the TCRdb D gene call, TRBD1, has no DNA to confirm it. The length of the CDR3 is 14 residues. Germline values: CDR1 SGHVS, CDR2 FQNEAQ. The CDR3 sequence is CASSYGHLTDTQYF.

The chain has TRBV10-3 and TRBJ2-7. Germline values: CDR1 ENHRY, CDR2 SYGVKD. This CDR3 contains 16 residues. The CDR3 loop is CAISESSSGLTYEQYF.

CDR3 residues: CASSSNPYGYTF. The chain uses TRBV6-2 or TRBV6-3 and TRBJ1-2. The CDR3 length is 12 residues. Germline CDR1 is MNHEY and CDR2 is SVGEGT.

This rearrangement joins TRBV7-2 to TRBJ1-5. This CDR3 has 13 amino acids. From germline, CDR1 is SGHTA and CDR2 FQGNSA. The CDR3 sequence: CASSYVRNQPQHF.

This chain links TRBV4-1 with TRBJ2-7. Germline V gene data show CDR1 as MGHRA and CDR2 as YSYEKL. The CDR3 totals 16 residues. CDR3 amino acids: CASSQETARASYEQYF.

The chain couples TRBV12-3 or TRBV12-4 to TRBJ1-1. There are 12 residues in the CDR3. This chain's CDR3 is CASRHMNTEAFF.

V gene TRBV2 combines with J gene TRBJ2-2. The CDR3 runs 18 residues. Germline V gene sequence: CDR1 SNHLY, CDR2 FYNNEI. CDR3: CASNLNIPRPANTGELFF.

The chain couples TRBV5-1 to TRBJ1-2; the D call from TCRdb, TRBD1, cannot be confirmed without DNA. CDR3 length: 15 residues. Germline CDR1 reads SGHRS; CDR2 reads YFSETQ. The CDR3 region is CASSKSTGEPYGYTF. Full variable domain (outside the CDR3, taken from reference TRBV5-1 and TRBJ1-2): KAGVTQTPRYLIKTRGQQVTLSCSPISGHRSVSWYQQTPGQGLQFLFEYFSETQRNKGNFPGRFSGRQFSNSRSEMNVSTLELGDSALYLCASSKSTGEPYGYTFGSGTRLTVV.

J is TRBJ2-7 and V is TRBV20-1; lacking DNA, the TRBD2 call made by TCRdb goes unchecked. CDR1 is DFQATT and CDR2 is SNEGSKA in the germline V gene (reference sequence). This CDR3 spans 20 amino acids. CDR3 in amino acids: CSARMHTQWFTRGGGNEQYF.

The V gene is TRBV11-2, the J gene TRBJ2-6; checking the TCRdb D call of TRBD1 is not possible without DNA. This CDR3 has 18 amino acids. Germline CDR1 is SGHAT and CDR2 is FQNNGV. CDR3 protein: CASSQGRDSYSGANVLTF.

The chain uses TRBV7-9 and TRBJ2-7. The length of the CDR3 is 16 residues. Germline assignment: CDR1 SEHNR and CDR2 FQNEAQ (reference sequence). The CDR3 sequence is CASSSMRGFRSYEQYF.